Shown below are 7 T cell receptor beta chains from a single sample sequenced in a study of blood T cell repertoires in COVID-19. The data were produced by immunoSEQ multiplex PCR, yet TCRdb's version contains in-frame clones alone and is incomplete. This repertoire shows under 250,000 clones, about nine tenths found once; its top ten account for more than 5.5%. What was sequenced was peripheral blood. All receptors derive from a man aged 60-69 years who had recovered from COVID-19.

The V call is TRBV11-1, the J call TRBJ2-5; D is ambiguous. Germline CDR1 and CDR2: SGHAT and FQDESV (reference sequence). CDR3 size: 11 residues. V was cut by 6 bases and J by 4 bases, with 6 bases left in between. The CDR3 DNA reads TGTGCCAGCAGATCCGGAGAGACCCAGTACTTC. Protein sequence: CASRSGETQYF.

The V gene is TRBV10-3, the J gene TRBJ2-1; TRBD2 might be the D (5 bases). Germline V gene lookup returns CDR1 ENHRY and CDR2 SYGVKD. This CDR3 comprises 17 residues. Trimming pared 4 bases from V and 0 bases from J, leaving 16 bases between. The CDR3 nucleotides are TGTGCCATCAGTGGCTTGAGGACGGGGAGCTCCTACAATGAGCAGTTCTTC. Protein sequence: CAISGLRTGSSYNEQFF.

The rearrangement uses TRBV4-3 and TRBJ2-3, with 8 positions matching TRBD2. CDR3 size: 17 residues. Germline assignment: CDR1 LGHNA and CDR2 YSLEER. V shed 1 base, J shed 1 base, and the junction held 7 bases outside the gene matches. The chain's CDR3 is CASSQGASGSRTDTQYF. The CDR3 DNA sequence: TGCGCCAGCAGCCAAGGGGCTAGCGGGTCCCGCACAGATACGCAGTATTTT.

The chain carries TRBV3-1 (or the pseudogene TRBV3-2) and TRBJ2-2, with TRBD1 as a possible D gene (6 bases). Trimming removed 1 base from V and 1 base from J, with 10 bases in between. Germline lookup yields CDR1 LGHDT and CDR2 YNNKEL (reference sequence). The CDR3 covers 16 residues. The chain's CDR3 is CASSQAQGGNTGELFF. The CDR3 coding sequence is TGTGCCAGCAGCCAAGCCCAAGGGGGGAACACCGGGGAGCTGTTTTTT.

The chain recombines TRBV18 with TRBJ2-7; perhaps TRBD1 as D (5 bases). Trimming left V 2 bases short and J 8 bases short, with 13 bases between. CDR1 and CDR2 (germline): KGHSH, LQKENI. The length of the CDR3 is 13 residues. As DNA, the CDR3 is TGTGCCAGCTCACCATCGACAGCGTCTCAGCAGTACTTC. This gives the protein CASSPSTASQQYF.

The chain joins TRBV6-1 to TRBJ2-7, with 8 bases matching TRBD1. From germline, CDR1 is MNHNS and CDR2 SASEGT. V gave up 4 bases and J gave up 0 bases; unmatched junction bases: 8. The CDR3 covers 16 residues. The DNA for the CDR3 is TGTGCCAGCAGTGGTACAGGGGGACTGGTCTCCTACGAGCAGTACTTC. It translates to CASSGTGGLVSYEQYF.

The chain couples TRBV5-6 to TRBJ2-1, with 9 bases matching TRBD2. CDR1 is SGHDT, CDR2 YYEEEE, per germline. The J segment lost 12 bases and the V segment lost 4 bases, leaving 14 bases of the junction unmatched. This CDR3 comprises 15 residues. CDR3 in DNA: TGTGCCAGCAGCCTGACTAGCGGCCAAATTAAGGGGCAGTTCTTC. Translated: CASSLTSGQIKGQFF.